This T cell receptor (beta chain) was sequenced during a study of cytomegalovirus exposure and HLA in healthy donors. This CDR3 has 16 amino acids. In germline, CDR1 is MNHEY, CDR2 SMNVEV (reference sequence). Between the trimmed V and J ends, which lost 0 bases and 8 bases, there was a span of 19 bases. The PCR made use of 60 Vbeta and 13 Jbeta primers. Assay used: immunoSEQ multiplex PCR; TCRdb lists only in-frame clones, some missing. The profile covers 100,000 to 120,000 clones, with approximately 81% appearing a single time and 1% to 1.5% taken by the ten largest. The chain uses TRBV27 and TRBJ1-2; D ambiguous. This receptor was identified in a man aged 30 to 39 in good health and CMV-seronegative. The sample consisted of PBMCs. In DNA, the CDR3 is TGTGCCAGCAGTTTATCTCACACCTCCATTGGTAACGGCTACACCTTC. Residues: CASSLSHTSIGNGYTF.